Below are 31 T cell receptor beta chains sequenced from a single sample in a study of T-cell reconstitution after alpha-beta-depleted transplantation in children. During its preparation, the TCRbeta library received unique molecular identifiers. TCRdb reprocessed the PCR reads via MiXCR and lists one record per CDR3 protein. The data show a few hundred thousand distinct CDR3 sequences, with approximately 13% seen just once and 2% to 2.5% held by the top ten. Sequenced material: PBMCs, mostly from graft donor cells, taken 360 days after TCRalphabeta/CD19-depleted stem cell transplant. These receptors came from a male patient aged 5 to 17 who had a stem cell transplant for acute myeloid leukemia, so the T cells may come from the graft donor.

This rearrangement joins TRBV25-1 to TRBJ2-2; no clear D gene. Germline lookup yields CDR1 MGHDK and CDR2 SYGVNS. Deletions cut 11 bases from V and 7 bases from J, with 8 bases between. The CDR3 sequence is 10 residues long. The CDR3 loop is CAALGGELFF. CDR3 bases: TGTGCCGCCCTGGGCGGGGAGCTGTTTTTT.

The rearrangement links TRBV7-2 to TRBJ2-5; the match to TRBD1 covers 8 bases. Germline lookup yields CDR1 SGHTA and CDR2 FQGNSA. There are 13 residues in the CDR3. Trimming cost V 4 bases and J 5 bases; bases outside gene matches: 3. The CDR3 sequence: CASSWTGPETQYF. CDR3 DNA sequence: TGTGCCAGCAGCTGGACAGGGCCCGAGACCCAGTACTTC.

This clonotype appeared a few times. This sequence joins TRBV3-1 and TRBJ2-2; 10 positions match TRBD1. CDR1 is LGHDT, CDR2 YNNKEL, per germline (reference sequence). CDR3 length: 13 residues. V shed 8 bases, J shed 6 bases, and the junction held 3 bases outside the gene matches. CDR3 loop: CASRGTGAGELFF. The CDR3 DNA sequence: TGTGCCAGCCGGGGGACAGGGGCCGGGGAGCTGTTTTTT.

This clonotype was observed a handful of times. The chain carries TRBV29-1 and TRBJ2-7; possible D gene TRBD2, 5 bases. This CDR3 comprises 13 residues. Per the germline V gene, CDR1 is SQVTM and CDR2 is ANQGSEA. The V end lost 6 bases, the J end lost 4 bases, and 16 bases lay between the germline ends. CDR3: CSVEGIDGYEQYF. DNA for the CDR3: TGCAGCGTCGAGGGCATTGACGGATACGAGCAGTACTTC.

This clonotype has more than one count but fewer than ten. This chain links TRBV20-1 with TRBJ2-7; D is possibly TRBD2 (6 bases). Germline V lookup: CDR1 DFQATT, CDR2 SNEGSKA (reference sequence). Trimming took 6 bases from V and 8 from J, leaving 17 bases between them. The CDR3 runs to 12 residues. CDR3 protein: CSATRSGRKQYF. The CDR3, as DNA: TGCAGTGCCACACGAAGCGGGCGCAAGCAGTACTTC.

J is TRBJ2-5 and V is TRBV12-5; 9 nucleotides align to TRBD1. This CDR3 has 16 residues. Germline CDR1 reads LGHNT; CDR2 reads FRNRAP. The trim removed 6 bases at V and 5 bases at J, leaving 13 bases unmatched. DNA for the CDR3: TGTGCTAGTGGGCTCGGGAAACAGGGGGCATTCGAGACCCAGTACTTC. Protein sequence: CASGLGKQGAFETQYF. The entire variable domain, with the rest obtained from reference TRBV12-5 and TRBJ2-5, is as follows: DARVTQTPRHKVTEMGQEVTMRCQPILGHNTVFWYRQTMMQGLELLAYFRNRAPLDDSGMPKDRFSAEMPDATLATLKIQPSEPRDSAVYFCASGLGKQGAFETQYFGPGTRLLVL.

The chain recombines TRBV24-1 with TRBJ2-3, with TRBD1 identical over 9 bases. The germline V gene has CDR1 KGHDR and CDR2 SFDVKD. The CDR3 is made up of 15 amino acids. V lost 9 bases and J lost 5; bases outside the gene matches: 11. DNA for the CDR3: TGTGCCACCGGGTATCGGGACAGGGCGCAAGATACGCAGTATTTT. Its translation is CATGYRDRAQDTQYF.

This clonotype was seen repeatedly, ten times or more. V gene TRBV7-4 combines with J gene TRBJ2-2; possibly TRBD2 for D (5 bases). V was cut by 3 bases and J by 8 bases, with 22 bases left in between. This CDR3 spans 17 amino acids. Germline CDR1 SGHVT, CDR2 SQSDAQ. In nucleotides, the CDR3 is TGTGCCAGCAGCTTTTATATGGGAGTCCCCCCCGAAGGGGAGCTGTTTTTT. Translating gives CASSFYMGVPPEGELFF.

This clonotype was found a few times. The CDR3 here is CASSLRVAGFYSYEQYF. CDR3 DNA: TGCGCCAGCAGCTTGCGGGTGGCGGGATTCTACTCCTACGAGCAGTACTTC. The chain combines TRBV5-1 with TRBJ2-7; perhaps TRBD2 as D (6 bases). The V gene lost 1 base and the J gene lost 0 bases, with 17 bases spanning the gap. This CDR3 contains 17 residues. Germline CDR1 is SGHRS and CDR2 is YFSETQ.

The gene calls are TRBV4-2 and TRBJ2-7; D unclear. There are 16 residues in the CDR3. Germline V gene lookup returns CDR1 LGHNA and CDR2 YNFKEQ. Between the trimmed V and J ends, which lost 3 bases and 6 bases, there was a span of 21 bases. The CDR3 loop is CASSQYLSGGSGEQYF. DNA for the CDR3: TGTGCCAGCAGCCAGTATTTGTCAGGCGGATCCGGCGAGCAGTACTTC.

Here the CDR3 DNA reads TGTGCCAGCAGCTCTCTCAGGGGGCCTAAAGAGACCCAGTACTTC. Translating gives CASSSLRGPKETQYF. The V and J genes are TRBV7-9 and TRBJ2-5; 8 bases map to TRBD1. CDR1 and CDR2 (germline): SEHNR, FQNEAQ (reference sequence). The CDR3 contains 15 residues. Trimming removed 4 bases from V and 3 bases from J; junction bases left unmatched: 7.

This chain uses TRBV25-1 with TRBJ1-1; D gene unclear. The CDR3 is 12 amino acids. Germline values: CDR1 MGHDK, CDR2 SYGVNS. Trimming shortened V by 8 bases and J by 3 bases, and 10 bases separated the two germline ends. The DNA of the CDR3 is TGTGCCAGCGCGCTTATGGACACTGAAGCTTTCTTT. Translation: CASALMDTEAFF.

The chain carries TRBV12-3 or TRBV12-4 and TRBJ2-1, with TRBD2 matching over 10 bases. The CDR3 covers 17 residues. After removal of 2 bases from V and 5 bases from J, the junction contained 9 bases not matched to a gene. In DNA, the CDR3 is TGTGCCAGCAGTTTAACCAGCGGGAGGGCCCGAGACAATGAGCAGTTCTTC. This sequence encodes CASSLTSGRARDNEQFF.

This clonotype was seen a few times. The CDR3 nucleotides read TGTGCCAGCAGCCGCGCCTCCTACAATGAGCAGTTCTTC. It yields the protein CASSRASYNEQFF. The chain couples TRBV11-2 to TRBJ2-1; D gene unclear. This CDR3 spans 13 amino acids. Trimming shortened V by 5 bases and J by 0 bases, and 5 bases separated the two germline ends. Germline-derived CDR1 and CDR2 are SGHAT and FQNNGV.

This clonotype turned up a few times. The CDR3 loop is CASSLAGTAFTDTQYF. The CDR3 DNA reads as TGTGCCAGCAGCTTAGCCGGGACAGCCTTCACAGATACGCAGTATTTT. V gene TRBV11-2 combines with J gene TRBJ2-3, with TRBD1 matching over 7 bases. This CDR3 comprises 16 residues. Trimming at V came to 1 base and at J to 2 bases, leaving 6 bases not matched to a gene. Germline CDR1 is SGHAT and CDR2 is FQNNGV. The full variable domain, completed using reference TRBV11-2 and TRBJ2-3, is EAGVAQSPRYKIIEKRQSVAFWCNPISGHATLYWYQQILGQGPKLLIQFQNNGVVDDSQLPKDRFSAERLKGVDSTLKIQPAKLEDSAVYLCASSLAGTAFTDTQYFGPGTRLTVL.

This clonotype was seen only a few times. The chain couples TRBV12-3 or TRBV12-4 to TRBJ2-7; 9 bases agree with TRBD1. There are 17 residues in the CDR3. V shed 3 bases, J shed 1 base, and the junction held 10 bases outside the gene matches. CDR3 DNA: TGTGCCAGCAGTTTCGGACAGGGGCGTATTCAATCCTACGAGCAGTACTTC. Its protein is CASSFGQGRIQSYEQYF.

The genes are TRBV29-1 and TRBJ2-1; TRBD2 is a possible D gene (6 bases). The CDR3 runs to 16 residues. CDR1 SQVTM and CDR2 ANQGSEA come from the germline V gene. The germline V and J ends were trimmed by 6 bases and 4 bases, with 22 bases remaining between them. The CDR3 sequence: CSVLRTRLEGYNEQFF. CDR3 DNA: TGCAGCGTGCTCCGAACCCGACTAGAGGGATACAATGAGCAGTTCTTC.

The CDR3 loop reads CASSLGDREMSQHF. For the CDR3, the DNA is TGTGCCAGCAGCCTAGGGGACAGGGAGATGTCCCAGCATTTT. V and J are TRBV7-8 and TRBJ1-5; 9 bases are a match to TRBD1. The length of the CDR3 is 14 residues. Per germline, CDR1 SGHVS and CDR2 FQNEAQ. Unmatched junction bases numbered 10, after V lost 5 bases and J lost 11 bases.

This clonotype was detected ten times or more. This chain connects TRBV29-1 to TRBJ2-2, with 9 positions matching TRBD1. Germline V gene sequence: CDR1 SQVTM, CDR2 ANQGSEA. The CDR3 totals 14 residues. V was clipped by 5 bases and J by 3 bases; unmatched bases: 4. CDR3 DNA: TGCAGCGTTCGGGACAGGGCGGACACCGGGGAGCTGTTTTTT. Protein sequence: CSVRDRADTGELFF.

This clonotype was detected a few times. CDR3 in DNA: TGCAGTGCCCAAGGACAGGAGTTAACCTACGAGCAGTACTTC. Its translation: CSAQGQELTYEQYF. The chain joins TRBV20-1 to TRBJ2-7; TRBD1 agrees at 7 bases. The V and J ends lost 6 bases and 2 bases, in that order; junction bases with no gene match: 10. There are 14 residues in the CDR3. CDR1 and CDR2 (germline): DFQATT, SNEGSKA (reference sequence).

This clonotype came up many times. This rearrangement joins TRBV11-1 to TRBJ2-3, with 7 bases identical to TRBD2. The CDR3 length is 18 residues. Trimming cost V 0 bases and J 2 bases; bases outside gene matches: 11. CDR1 is SGHAT and CDR2 is FQDESV in the germline V gene (reference sequence). The CDR3 region is CASSLAKGGSTPTDTQYF. The CDR3 DNA follows: TGTGCCAGCAGCTTAGCCAAAGGCGGGAGCACTCCCACAGATACGCAGTATTTT.

J is TRBJ2-1 and V is TRBV10-3, with D possibly matching TRBD2 (5 bases). The CDR3 covers 15 residues. Trimming removed 0 bases from V and 9 bases from J, with 15 bases in between. CDR1 ENHRY and CDR2 SYGVKD come from the germline V gene. Here the CDR3 DNA reads TGTGCCATCAGTGAGTCGCCCACTATTGGAGGTGAGCAGTTCTTC. This translates into CAISESPTIGGEQFF.

The chain joins TRBV11-1 to TRBJ2-2; D not resolved. Germline V gene sequence: CDR1 SGHAT, CDR2 FQDESV (reference sequence). This CDR3 comprises 18 residues. V dropped 5 bases and J dropped 5 bases, with 24 bases sitting between them. The DNA for the CDR3 is TGTGCCAGCAGCCACCCCCTCCCTACACGCTATCCGACCGGGGAGCTGTTTTTT. Amino acid sequence: CASSHPLPTRYPTGELFF.

This sequence joins TRBV20-1 and TRBJ2-2; TRBD1 matches 10 bases. Per the germline V gene, CDR1 is DFQATT and CDR2 is SNEGSKA (reference sequence). V trimming: 5 bases; J trimming: 7 bases; junction bases outside the gene matches: 7. The CDR3 extends over 14 amino acids. CDR3 amino acids: CSAPGDRGYGELFF. In nucleotides, the CDR3 is TGCAGTGCTCCCGGGGACAGGGGCTACGGGGAGCTGTTTTTT.

The table lists this clonotype with a few counts. The rearrangement joins TRBV9 to TRBJ2-7; D is unclear. The CDR3 loop spans 14 amino acids. V dropped 0 bases and J dropped 2 bases, with 9 bases sitting between them. Germline CDR1 is SGDLS and CDR2 is YYNGEE. CDR3 coding DNA: TGTGCCAGCAGCGTAGCGGGCCAGACCTACGAGCAGTACTTC. Translated, it gives CASSVAGQTYEQYF. The full variable domain, its missing parts supplied by reference TRBV9 and TRBJ2-7, is DSGVTQTPKHLITATGQRVTLRCSPRSGDLSVYWYQQSLDQGLQFLIQYYNGEERAKGNILERFSAQQFPDLHSELNLSSLELGDSALYFCASSVAGQTYEQYFGPGTRLTVT.

This clonotype was counted only a few times. This chain joins TRBV7-3 and TRBJ1-2; D ambiguous. Per germline, CDR1 SGHTA and CDR2 FQGTGA. V lost 3 bases and J 4 bases, leaving 9 bases between the germline ends. The CDR3 is made up of 13 amino acids. In nucleotides, the CDR3 is TGTGCCAGCAGCTTCGGGCCTCTCTATGGCTACACCTTC. Translating gives CASSFGPLYGYTF.

The chain is built from TRBV29-1 and TRBJ1-6; D is ambiguous. CDR1 is SQVTM and CDR2 is ANQGSEA in the germline V gene. This CDR3 spans 13 amino acids. The V end was cut by 5 bases, the J end by 7 bases, with 12 bases between. The CDR3 DNA sequence: TGCAGCGTTTTAGTCGGGGAAAATTCACCCCTCCACTTT. Protein product: CSVLVGENSPLHF.

The chain has TRBV29-1 and TRBJ1-3; D possibly corresponds to TRBD1 (5 bases). The CDR3 totals 13 residues. Trimming took off 6 bases at V and 11 bases at J, with 20 bases between the two ends. The germline V gene encodes CDR1 SQVTM and CDR2 ANQGSEA. CDR3 DNA sequence: TGCAGCGTCACCGACAGTCCTGGCTTCGCCATATATTTT. It codes for CSVTDSPGFAIYF.

The rearrangement uses TRBV20-1 and TRBJ2-2, with a weak D call TRBD1 (6 bases). The germline CDR1 and CDR2 sequences are DFQATT and SNEGSKA (reference sequence). V gave up 0 bases and J gave up 2 bases, with 16 bases separating them. The CDR3 consists of 17 residues. The CDR3 here is CSARDPGQPPNTGELFF. The CDR3 DNA is TGCAGTGCTAGAGATCCAGGACAGCCGCCCAACACCGGGGAGCTGTTTTTT.

This clonotype was found many times. J is TRBJ2-5 and V is TRBV2, with 15 bases identical to TRBD2. The CDR3 consists of 18 residues. Germline CDR1 reads SNHLY; CDR2 reads FYNNEI. J was trimmed by 5 bases and V by 0 bases; bases with no gene match: 7. The CDR3 spells CASSEAWTSGRVLETQYF. The DNA of the CDR3 is TGTGCCAGCAGTGAAGCTTGGACTAGCGGGAGGGTCCTGGAGACCCAGTACTTC.

The rearrangement joins TRBV12-3 or TRBV12-4 to TRBJ1-3; tentatively, D is TRBD1 (5 bases). The CDR3 consists of 11 residues. V lost 3 bases and J lost 11, with 8 bases in between. CDR3 in DNA: TGTGCCAGCAGTTTGGGGGAATCCATATATTTT. Translation gives CASSLGESIYF.